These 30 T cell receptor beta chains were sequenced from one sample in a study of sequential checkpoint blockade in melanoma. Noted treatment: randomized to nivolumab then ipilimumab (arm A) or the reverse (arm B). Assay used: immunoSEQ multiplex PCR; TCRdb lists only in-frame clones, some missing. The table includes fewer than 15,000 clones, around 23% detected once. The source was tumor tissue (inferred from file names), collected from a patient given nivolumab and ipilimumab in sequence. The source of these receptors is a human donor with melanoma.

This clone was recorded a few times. The CDR3 nucleotides read TGTGCCAGCAGTGGCGAGTGGAGCTCCTACAATGAGCAGTTCTTC. Residues: CASSGEWSSYNEQFF. The rearrangement uses TRBV6-8 and TRBJ2-1; D unclear. The length of the CDR3 is 15 residues. V lost 5 bases, J lost 0 bases, and 11 bases lay in between. The V gene's germline CDR1 is MNHGY and CDR2 SAAAGT.

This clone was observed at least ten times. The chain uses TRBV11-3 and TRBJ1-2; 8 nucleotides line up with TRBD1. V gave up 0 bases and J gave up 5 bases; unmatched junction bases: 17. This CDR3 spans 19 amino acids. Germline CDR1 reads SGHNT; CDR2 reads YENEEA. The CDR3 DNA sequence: TGTGCCAGCAGCTTAGAGGGCGGAATGATTACAGGGGGGTATTATGGCTACACCTTC. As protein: CASSLEGGMITGGYYGYTF.

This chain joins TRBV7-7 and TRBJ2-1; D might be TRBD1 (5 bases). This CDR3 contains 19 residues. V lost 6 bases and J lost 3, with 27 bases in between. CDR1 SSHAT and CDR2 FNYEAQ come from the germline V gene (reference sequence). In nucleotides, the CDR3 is TGTGCCAGCAGTCACCCCCCCGCAGATCGACAGAAGGTCTACAATGAGCAGTTCTTC. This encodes CASSHPPADRQKVYNEQFF.

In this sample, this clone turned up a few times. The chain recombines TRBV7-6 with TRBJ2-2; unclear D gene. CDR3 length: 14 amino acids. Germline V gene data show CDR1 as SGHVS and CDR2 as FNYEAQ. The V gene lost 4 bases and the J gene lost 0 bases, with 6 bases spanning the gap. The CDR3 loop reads CASSSVANTGELFF. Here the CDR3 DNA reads TGTGCCAGCAGCTCCGTGGCGAACACCGGGGAGCTGTTTTTT.

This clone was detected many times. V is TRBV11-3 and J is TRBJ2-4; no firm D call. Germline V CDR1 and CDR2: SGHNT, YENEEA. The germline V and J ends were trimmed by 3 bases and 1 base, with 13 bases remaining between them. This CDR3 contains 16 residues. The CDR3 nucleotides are TGTGCCAGCAGCTTGCGTCTTACTGAGGCCAAAAACATTCAGTACTTC. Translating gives CASSLRLTEAKNIQYF.

The CDR3 loop is CAWSVMVSNQPQHF. CDR3 nucleotides: TGTGCCTGGAGTGTGATGGTTAGCAATCAGCCCCAGCATTTT. The V gene is TRBV30, the J gene TRBJ1-5; D not resolved. Per germline, CDR1 GTSNPN and CDR2 SVGIG (reference sequence). The CDR3 extends over 14 amino acids. Trimming shortened V by 0 bases and J by 0 bases, and 6 bases separated the two germline ends.

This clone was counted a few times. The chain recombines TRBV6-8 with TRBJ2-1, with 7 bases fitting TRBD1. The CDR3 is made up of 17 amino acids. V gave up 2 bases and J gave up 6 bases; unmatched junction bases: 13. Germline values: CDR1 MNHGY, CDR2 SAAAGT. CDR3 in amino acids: CASSYGPDRARGNEQFF. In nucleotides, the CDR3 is TGTGCCAGCAGTTACGGGCCCGACAGGGCTAGGGGCAATGAGCAGTTCTTC.

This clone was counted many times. DNA of the CDR3: TGTGCCAGCAGCCCAAACAGAGGGGGCAGCTATGGCTACACCTTC. This translates into CASSPNRGGSYGYTF. The chain uses TRBV11-3 and TRBJ1-2; TRBD1 aligns across 7 bases. The CDR3 is made up of 15 amino acids. CDR1 and CDR2 from the germline V gene are SGHNT and YENEEA. Germline trimming cut 5 bases from V and 4 bases from J; bases unmatched to any gene: 10.

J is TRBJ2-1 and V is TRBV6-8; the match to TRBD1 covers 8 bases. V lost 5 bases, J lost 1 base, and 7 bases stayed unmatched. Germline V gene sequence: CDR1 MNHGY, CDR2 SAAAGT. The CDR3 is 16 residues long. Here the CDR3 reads CASSTTGQGSYNEQFF. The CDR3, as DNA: TGTGCCAGCAGTACGACCGGACAGGGTTCCTACAATGAGCAGTTCTTC.

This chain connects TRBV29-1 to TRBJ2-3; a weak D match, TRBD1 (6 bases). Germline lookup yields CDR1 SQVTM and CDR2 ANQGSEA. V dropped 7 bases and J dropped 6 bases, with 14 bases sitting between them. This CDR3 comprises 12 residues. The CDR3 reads CSALWGRDTQYF. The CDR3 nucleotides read TGCAGCGCCCTATGGGGGCGGGATACGCAGTATTTT.

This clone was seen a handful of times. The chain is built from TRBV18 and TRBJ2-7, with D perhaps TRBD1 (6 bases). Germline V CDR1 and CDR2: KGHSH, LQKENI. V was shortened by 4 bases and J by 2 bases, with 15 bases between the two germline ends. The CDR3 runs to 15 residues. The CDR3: CASSLSGTPPYEQYF. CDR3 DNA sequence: TGTGCCAGCTCACTATCCGGGACACCTCCCTACGAGCAGTACTTC.

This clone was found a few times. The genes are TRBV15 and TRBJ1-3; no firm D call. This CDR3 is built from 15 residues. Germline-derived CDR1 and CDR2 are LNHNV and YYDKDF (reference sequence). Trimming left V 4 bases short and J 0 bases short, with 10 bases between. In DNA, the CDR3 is TGTGCCACCAGCACCTCGACTTCCTCTGGAAACACCATATATTTT. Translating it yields CATSTSTSSGNTIYF. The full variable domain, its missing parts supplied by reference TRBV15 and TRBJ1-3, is DAMVIQNPRYQVTQFGKPVTLSCSQTLNHNVMYWYQQKSSQAPKLLFHYYDKDFNNEADTPDNFQSRRPNTSFCFLDIRSPGLGDTAMYLCATSTSTSSGNTIYFGEGSWLTVV.

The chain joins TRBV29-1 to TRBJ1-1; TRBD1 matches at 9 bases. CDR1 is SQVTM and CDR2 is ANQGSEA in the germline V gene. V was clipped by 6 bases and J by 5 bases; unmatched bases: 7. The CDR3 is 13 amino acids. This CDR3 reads CSVGQGRSTEAFF. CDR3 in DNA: TGCAGCGTGGGACAGGGAAGGAGTACTGAAGCTTTCTTT.

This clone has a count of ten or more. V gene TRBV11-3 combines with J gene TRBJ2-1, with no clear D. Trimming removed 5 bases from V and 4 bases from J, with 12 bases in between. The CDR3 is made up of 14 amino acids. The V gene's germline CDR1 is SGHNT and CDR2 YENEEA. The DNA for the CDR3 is TGTGCCAGCAGCCCTGGGGAACTATACAATGAGCAGTTCTTC. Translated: CASSPGELYNEQFF.

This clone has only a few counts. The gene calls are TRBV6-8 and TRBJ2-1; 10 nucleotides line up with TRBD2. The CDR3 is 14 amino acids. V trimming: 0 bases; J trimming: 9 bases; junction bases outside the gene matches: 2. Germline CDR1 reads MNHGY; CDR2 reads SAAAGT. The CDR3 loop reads CASSYSRTSGEQFF. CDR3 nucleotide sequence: TGTGCCAGCAGTTACTCCCGGACTAGCGGTGAGCAGTTCTTC.

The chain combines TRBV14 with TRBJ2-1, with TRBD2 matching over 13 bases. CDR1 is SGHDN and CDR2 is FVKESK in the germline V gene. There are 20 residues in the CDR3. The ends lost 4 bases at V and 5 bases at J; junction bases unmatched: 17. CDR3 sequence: CASSREWTSGGPGVNNEQFF. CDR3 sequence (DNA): TGTGCCAGCAGCCGAGAATGGACTAGCGGGGGCCCTGGTGTGAACAATGAGCAGTTCTTC.

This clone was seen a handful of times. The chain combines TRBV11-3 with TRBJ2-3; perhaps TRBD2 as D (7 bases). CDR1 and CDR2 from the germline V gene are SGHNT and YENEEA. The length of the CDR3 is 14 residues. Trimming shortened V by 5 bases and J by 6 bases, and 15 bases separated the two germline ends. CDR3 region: CASSPRGGGDTQYF. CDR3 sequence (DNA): TGTGCCAGCAGCCCCAGGGGCGGGGGCGATACGCAGTATTTT.

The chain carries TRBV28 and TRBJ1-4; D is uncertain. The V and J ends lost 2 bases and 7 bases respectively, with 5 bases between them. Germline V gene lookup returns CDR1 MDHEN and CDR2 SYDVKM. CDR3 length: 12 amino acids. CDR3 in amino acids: CASSLGVEKLFF. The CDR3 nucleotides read TGTGCCAGCAGTTTAGGGGTTGAAAAACTGTTTTTT.

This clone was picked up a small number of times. CDR3 coding DNA: TGTGCCAGCAGCTTGTGGGGACTAGCGGGGATTCCTACGCAGTATTTT. Translated: CASSLWGLAGIPTQYF. The V and J genes are TRBV11-3 and TRBJ2-3, with TRBD2 identical over 13 bases. Germline CDR1 and CDR2: SGHNT and YENEEA. Trimming cost V 3 bases and J 8 bases; bases outside gene matches: 8. CDR3 length equals 16 residues.

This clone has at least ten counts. The DNA of the CDR3 is TGTGCCAGCAGCTTGGGGACAGGGGGGTTCTACGAGCAGTACTTC. Protein: CASSLGTGGFYEQYF. V and J are TRBV11-3 and TRBJ2-7; 11 bases line up with TRBD1. V was clipped by 3 bases and J by 3 bases; unmatched bases: 4. The CDR3 runs to 15 residues. Germline-derived CDR1 and CDR2 are SGHNT and YENEEA.

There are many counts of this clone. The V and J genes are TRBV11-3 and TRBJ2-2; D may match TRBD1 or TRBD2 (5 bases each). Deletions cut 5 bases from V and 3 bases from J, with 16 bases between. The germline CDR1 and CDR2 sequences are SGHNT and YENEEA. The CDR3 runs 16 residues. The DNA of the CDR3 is TGTGCCAGCAGCCATAGGGTGGGGACGTACACCGGGGAGCTGTTTTTT. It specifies CASSHRVGTYTGELFF.

The CDR3 is CASSIGQPQPQHF. In DNA form, the CDR3 reads TGTGCCAGTAGTATAGGACAGCCTCAGCCCCAGCATTTT. The rearrangement joins TRBV19 to TRBJ1-5; D possibly corresponds to TRBD1 (5 bases). There are 13 residues in the CDR3. V gave up 1 base and J gave up 6 bases, with 7 bases separating them. In germline, CDR1 is LNHDA, CDR2 SQIVND (reference sequence). Full variable domain (missing parts from reference TRBV19 and TRBJ1-5): DGGITQSPKYLFRKEGQNVTLSCEQNLNHDAMYWYRQDPGQGLRLIYYSQIVNDFQKGDIAEGYSVSREKKESFPLTVTSAQKNPTAFYLCASSIGQPQPQHFGDGTRLSIL.

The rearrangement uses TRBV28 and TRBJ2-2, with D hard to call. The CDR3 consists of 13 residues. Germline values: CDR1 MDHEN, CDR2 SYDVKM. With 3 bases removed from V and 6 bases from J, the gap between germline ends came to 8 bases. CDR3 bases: TGTGCCAGCAGTTTTCCCCTAGCCGGGGAGCTGTTTTTT. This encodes CASSFPLAGELFF.

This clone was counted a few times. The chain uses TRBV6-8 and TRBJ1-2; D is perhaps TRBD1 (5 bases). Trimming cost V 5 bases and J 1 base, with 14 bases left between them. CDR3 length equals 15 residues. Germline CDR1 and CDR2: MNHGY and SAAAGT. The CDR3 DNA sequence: TGTGCCAGCAGTGACGAGGCAGGGCTTAACTATGGCTACACCTTC. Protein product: CASSDEAGLNYGYTF.

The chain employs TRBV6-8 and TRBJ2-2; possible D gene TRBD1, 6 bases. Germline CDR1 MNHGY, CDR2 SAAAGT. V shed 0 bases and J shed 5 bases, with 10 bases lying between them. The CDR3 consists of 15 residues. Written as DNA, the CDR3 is TGTGCCAGCAGTTACTCGACAGGAGCGACCGGGGAGCTGTTTTTT. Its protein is CASSYSTGATGELFF.

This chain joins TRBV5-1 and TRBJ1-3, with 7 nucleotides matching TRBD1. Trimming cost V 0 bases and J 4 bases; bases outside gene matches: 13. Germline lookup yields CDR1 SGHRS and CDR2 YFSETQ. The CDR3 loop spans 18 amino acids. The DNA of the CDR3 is TGCGCCAGCAGCTTGGGTATGACCTCGACAGGGCGAGGAAACACCATATATTTT. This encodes CASSLGMTSTGRGNTIYF.

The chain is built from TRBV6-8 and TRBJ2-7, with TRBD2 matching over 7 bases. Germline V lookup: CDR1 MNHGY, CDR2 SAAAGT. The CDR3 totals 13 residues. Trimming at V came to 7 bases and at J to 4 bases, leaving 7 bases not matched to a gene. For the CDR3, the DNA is TGTGCCAGCATCCCTAGCGGATCTTACGAGCAGTACTTC. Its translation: CASIPSGSYEQYF.

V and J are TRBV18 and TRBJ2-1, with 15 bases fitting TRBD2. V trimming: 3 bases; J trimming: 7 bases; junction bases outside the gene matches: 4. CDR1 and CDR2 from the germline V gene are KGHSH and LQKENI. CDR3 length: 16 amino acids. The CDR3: CASSPLGTSGGNEQFF. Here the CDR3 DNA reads TGTGCCAGCTCACCCCTTGGGACTAGCGGGGGGAATGAGCAGTTCTTC.

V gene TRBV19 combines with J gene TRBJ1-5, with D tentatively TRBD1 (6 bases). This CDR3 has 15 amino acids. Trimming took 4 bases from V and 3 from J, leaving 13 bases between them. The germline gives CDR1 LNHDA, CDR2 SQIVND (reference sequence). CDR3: CASSSPRGNNQPQHF. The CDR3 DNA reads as TGTGCCAGTAGTAGCCCCAGGGGAAACAATCAGCCCCAGCATTTT.

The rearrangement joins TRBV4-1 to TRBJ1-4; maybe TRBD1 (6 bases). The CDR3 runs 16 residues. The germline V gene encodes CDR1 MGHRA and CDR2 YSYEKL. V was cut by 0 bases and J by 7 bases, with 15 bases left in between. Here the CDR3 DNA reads TGCGCCAGCAGCCAAGAGATCAAGGGGGTCGGTGAAAAACTGTTTTTT. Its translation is CASSQEIKGVGEKLFF.